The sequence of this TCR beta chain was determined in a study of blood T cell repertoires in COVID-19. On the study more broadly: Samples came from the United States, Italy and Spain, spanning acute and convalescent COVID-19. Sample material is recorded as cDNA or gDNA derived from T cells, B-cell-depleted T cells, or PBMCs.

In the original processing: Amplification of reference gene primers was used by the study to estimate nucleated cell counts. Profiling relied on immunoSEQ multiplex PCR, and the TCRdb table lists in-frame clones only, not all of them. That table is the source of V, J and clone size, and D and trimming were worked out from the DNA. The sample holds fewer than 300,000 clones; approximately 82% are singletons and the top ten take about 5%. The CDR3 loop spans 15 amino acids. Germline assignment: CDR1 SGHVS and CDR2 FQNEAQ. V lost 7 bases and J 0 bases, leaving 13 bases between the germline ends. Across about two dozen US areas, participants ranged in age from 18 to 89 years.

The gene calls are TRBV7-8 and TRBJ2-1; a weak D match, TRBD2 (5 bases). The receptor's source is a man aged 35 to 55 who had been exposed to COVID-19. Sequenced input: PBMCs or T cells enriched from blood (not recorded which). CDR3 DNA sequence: TGTGCCAGCACACAAGAGCGGTACTCCTACAATGAGCAGTTCTTC. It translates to CASTQERYSYNEQFF.